This T cell receptor (beta chain) comes out of a study of cytomegalovirus exposure and HLA in healthy donors. Regarding the study as a whole: In the approximately 120 validation repertoires, a later analysis found that first-cohort TCR clusters tended to co-occur. Rare TCR sequences predominated, though certain public TCRs were found in many donors.

Assay used: immunoSEQ multiplex PCR; TCRdb lists only in-frame clones, some missing. The data contain more than 300,000 clones, roughly 90% of them seen just once; the ten biggest clones take up around 0.8%. Comments on this clone: Its antigen remains unknown.

Trimming cost V 0 bases and J 5 bases; bases outside gene matches: 6. Germline V CDR1 and CDR2: MNHEY, SMNVEV (reference sequence). The length of the CDR3 is 15 residues. The sample taken for sequencing was PBMCs. The TCR originated in a woman aged 18-35 years in good health and CMV-seronegative. V is TRBV27 and J is TRBJ1-1, with 7 bases identical to TRBD1. Here the CDR3 reads CASSLSTGWATEAFF. CDR3 coding DNA: TGTGCCAGCAGTTTATCGACAGGGTGGGCAACTGAAGCTTTCTTT.